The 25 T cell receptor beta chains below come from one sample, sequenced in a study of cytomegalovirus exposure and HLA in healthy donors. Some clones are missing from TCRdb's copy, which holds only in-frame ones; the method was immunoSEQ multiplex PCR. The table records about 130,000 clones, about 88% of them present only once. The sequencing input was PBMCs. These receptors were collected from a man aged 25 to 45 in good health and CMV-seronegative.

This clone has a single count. CDR3 loop: CASSPSKETQYF. CDR3 nucleotides: TGTGCCAGCAGTCCTAGTAAAGAGACCCAGTACTTC. The chain recombines TRBV5-4 with TRBJ2-5; D remains ambiguous. Trimming stripped 5 bases from V and 3 bases from J, with 8 bases between. The germline V gene has CDR1 SGHNT and CDR2 YYREEE (reference sequence). The CDR3 runs to 12 residues.

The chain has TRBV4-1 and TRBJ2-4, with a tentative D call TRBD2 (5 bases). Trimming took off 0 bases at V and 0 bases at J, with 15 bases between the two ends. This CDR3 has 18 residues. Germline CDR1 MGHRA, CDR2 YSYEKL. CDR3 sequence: CASSQDPANGIAKNIQYF. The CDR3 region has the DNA TGCGCCAGCAGCCAAGATCCCGCCAACGGGATAGCCAAAAACATTCAGTACTTC.

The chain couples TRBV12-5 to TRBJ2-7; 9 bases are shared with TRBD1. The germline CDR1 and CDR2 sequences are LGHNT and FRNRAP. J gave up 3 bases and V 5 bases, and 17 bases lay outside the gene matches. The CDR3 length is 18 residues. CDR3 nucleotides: TGTGCTAGTGGTAGGGGACAGGGAATCCGCGGGGACAACTACGAGCAGTACTTC. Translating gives CASGRGQGIRGDNYEQYF.

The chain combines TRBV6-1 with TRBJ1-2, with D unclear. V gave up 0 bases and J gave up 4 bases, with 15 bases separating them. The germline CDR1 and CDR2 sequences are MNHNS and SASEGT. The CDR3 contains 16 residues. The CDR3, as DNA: TGTGCCAGCAGTGAAGCGCGGCAGTCGCCCATCTATGGCTACACCTTC. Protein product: CASSEARQSPIYGYTF.

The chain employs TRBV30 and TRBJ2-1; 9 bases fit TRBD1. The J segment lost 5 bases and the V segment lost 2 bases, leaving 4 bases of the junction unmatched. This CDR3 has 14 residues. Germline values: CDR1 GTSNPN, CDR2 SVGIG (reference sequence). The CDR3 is CAWSFRTGDNEQFF. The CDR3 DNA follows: TGTGCCTGGAGTTTCAGGACAGGGGACAATGAGCAGTTCTTC.

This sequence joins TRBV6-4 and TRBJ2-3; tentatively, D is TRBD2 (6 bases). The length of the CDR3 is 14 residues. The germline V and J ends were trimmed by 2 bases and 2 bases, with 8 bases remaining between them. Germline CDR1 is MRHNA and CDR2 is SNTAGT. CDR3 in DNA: TGTGCCAGCAGTGACGGGCGGGACACAGATACGCAGTATTTT. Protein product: CASSDGRDTDTQYF.

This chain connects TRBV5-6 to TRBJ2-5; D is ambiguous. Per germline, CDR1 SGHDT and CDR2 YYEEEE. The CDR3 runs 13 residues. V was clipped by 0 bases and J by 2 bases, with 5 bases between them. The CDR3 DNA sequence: TGTGCCAGCAGCTTGGACACACAAGAGACCCAGTACTTC. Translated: CASSLDTQETQYF.

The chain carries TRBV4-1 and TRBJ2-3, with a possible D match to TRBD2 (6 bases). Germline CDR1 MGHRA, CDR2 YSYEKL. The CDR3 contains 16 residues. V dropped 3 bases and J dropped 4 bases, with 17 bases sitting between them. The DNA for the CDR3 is TGCGCCAGCAGCCACCTGACTCCCACGGGAGCAGATACGCAGTATTTT. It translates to CASSHLTPTGADTQYF.

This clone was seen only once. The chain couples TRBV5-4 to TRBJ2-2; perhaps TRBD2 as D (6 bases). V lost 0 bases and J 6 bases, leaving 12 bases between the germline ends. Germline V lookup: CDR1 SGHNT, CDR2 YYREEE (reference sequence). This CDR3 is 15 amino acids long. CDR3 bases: TGTGCCAGCAGCTTGGTCCGGGAGACCCCCGGGGAGCTGTTTTTT. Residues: CASSLVRETPGELFF.

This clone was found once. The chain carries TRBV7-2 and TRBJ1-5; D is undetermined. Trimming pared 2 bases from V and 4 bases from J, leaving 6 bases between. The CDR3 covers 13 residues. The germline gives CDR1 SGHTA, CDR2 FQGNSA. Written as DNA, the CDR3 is TGTGCCAGCAGCTTAACCGGGAATCAGCCCCAGCATTTT. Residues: CASSLTGNQPQHF.

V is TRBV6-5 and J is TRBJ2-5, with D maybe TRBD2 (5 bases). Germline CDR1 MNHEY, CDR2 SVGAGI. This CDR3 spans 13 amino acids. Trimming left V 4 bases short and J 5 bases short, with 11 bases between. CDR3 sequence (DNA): TGTGCCAGCAGTTCCCCGGGGAGCGAGACCCAGTACTTC. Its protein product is CASSSPGSETQYF.

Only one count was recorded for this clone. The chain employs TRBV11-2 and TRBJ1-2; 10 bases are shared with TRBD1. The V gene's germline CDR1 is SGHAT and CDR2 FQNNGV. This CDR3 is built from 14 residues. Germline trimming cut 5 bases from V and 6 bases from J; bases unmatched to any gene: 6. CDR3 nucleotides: TGTGCCAGCAGCCGCAGACAGGGGGCGGATGGCTACACCTTC. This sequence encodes CASSRRQGADGYTF.

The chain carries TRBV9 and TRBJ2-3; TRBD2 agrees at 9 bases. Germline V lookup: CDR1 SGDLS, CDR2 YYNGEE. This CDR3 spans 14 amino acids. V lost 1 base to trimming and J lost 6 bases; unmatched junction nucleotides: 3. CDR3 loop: CASSVSSGSDTQYF. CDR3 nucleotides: TGTGCCAGCAGCGTAAGTAGCGGGAGTGATACGCAGTATTTT.

CDR3 in DNA: TGCGCCAGCAGCTTGGCCCATTCCGGTTCCTACAATGAGCAGTTCTTC. It codes for CASSLAHSGSYNEQFF. The chain recombines TRBV5-1 with TRBJ2-1; D uncertain. Germline lookup yields CDR1 SGHRS and CDR2 YFSETQ. This CDR3 spans 16 amino acids. V shed 0 bases and J shed 1 base, with 11 bases lying between them. Full variable domain (remainder filled in from reference TRBV5-1 and TRBJ2-1): KAGVTQTPRYLIKTRGQQVTLSCSPISGHRSVSWYQQTPGQGLQFLFEYFSETQRNKGNFPGRFSGRQFSNSRSEMNVSTLELGDSALYLCASSLAHSGSYNEQFFGPGTRLTVL.

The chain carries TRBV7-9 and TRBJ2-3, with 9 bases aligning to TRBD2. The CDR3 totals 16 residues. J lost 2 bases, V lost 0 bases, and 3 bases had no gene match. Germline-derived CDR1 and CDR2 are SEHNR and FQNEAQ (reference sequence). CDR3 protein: CASSLASGRPTDTQYF. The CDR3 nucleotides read TGTGCCAGCAGCTTAGCGAGCGGGAGGCCCACAGATACGCAGTATTTT.

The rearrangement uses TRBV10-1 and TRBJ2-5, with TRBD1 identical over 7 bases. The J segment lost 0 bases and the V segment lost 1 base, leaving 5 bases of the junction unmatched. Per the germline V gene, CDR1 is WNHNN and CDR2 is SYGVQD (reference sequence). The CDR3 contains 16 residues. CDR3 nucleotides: TGCGCCAGCAGTGAGTACATTGACAGGGACCAAGAGACCCAGTACTTC. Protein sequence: CASSEYIDRDQETQYF.

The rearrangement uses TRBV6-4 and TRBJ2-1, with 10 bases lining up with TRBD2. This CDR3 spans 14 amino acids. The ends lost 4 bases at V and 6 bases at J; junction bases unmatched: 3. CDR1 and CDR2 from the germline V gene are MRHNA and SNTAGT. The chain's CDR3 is CASSVAGGGNEQFF. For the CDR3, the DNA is TGTGCCAGCAGTGTAGCGGGAGGAGGCAATGAGCAGTTCTTC.

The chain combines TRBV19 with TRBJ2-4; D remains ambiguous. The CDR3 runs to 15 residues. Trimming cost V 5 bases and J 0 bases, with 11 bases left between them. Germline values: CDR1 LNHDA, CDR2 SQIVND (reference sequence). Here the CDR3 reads CASSLNSLAKNIQYF. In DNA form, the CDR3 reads TGTGCCAGTAGTCTAAACAGCTTAGCCAAAAACATTCAGTACTTC.

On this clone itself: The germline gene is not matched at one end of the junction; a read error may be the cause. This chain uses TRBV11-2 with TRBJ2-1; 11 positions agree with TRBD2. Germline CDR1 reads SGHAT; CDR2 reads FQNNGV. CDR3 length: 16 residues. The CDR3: CASSSIAGGFYTEQFF. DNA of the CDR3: TGTGCCAGCAGCTCTATAGCGGGAGGGTTTTACACTGAGCAGTTCTTC.

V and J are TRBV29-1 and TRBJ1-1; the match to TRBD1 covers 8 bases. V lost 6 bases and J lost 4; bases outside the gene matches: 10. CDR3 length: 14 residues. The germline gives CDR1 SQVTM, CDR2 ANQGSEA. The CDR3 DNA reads TGCAGCGTCAAATCAGGGGGCGCGGTCACTGAAGCTTTCTTT. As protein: CSVKSGGAVTEAFF.

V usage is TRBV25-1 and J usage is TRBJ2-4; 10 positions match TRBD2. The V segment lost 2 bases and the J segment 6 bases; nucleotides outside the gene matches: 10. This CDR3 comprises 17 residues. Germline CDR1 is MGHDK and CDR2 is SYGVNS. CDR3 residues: CASSEAGAGGKGNIQYF. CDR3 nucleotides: TGTGCCAGCAGTGAAGCCGGAGCGGGAGGGAAGGGAAACATTCAGTACTTC.

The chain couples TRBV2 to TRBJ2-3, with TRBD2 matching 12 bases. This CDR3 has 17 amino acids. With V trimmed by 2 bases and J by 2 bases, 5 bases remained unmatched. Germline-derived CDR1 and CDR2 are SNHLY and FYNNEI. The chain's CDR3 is CASSELAGGPHTDTQYF. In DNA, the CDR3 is TGTGCCAGCAGTGAACTAGCGGGAGGGCCTCACACAGATACGCAGTATTTT.

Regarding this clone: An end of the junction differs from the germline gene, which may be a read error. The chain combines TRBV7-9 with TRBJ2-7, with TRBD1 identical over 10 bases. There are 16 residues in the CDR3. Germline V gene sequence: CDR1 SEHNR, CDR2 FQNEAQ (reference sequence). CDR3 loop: CASTLSAGQGSYEQYF. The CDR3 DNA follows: TGTGCCAGCACCTTAAGCGCGGGACAGGGGAGCTACGAGCAGTACTTC. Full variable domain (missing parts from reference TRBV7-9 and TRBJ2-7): DTGVSQNPRHKITKRGQNVTFRCDPISEHNRLYWYRQTLGQGPEFLTYFQNEAQLEKSRLLSDRFSAERPKGSFSTLEIQRTEQGDSAMYLCASTLSAGQGSYEQYFGPGTRLTVT.

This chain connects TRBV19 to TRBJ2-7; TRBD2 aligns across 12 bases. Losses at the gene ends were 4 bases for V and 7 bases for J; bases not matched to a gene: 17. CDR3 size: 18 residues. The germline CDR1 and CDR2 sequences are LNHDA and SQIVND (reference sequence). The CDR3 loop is CASSTDFIRTSGMVEQYF. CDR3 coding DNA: TGTGCCAGTAGTACCGATTTCATCCGGACTAGCGGGATGGTAGAGCAGTACTTC.

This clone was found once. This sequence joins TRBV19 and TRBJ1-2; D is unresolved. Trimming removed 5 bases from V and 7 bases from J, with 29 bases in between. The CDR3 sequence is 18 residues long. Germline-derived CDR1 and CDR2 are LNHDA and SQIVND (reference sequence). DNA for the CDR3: TGTGCCAGTAGTGCCTCGGGATATGGAGCTGCCACGGGTAGTGGCTACACCTTC. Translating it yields CASSASGYGAATGSGYTF.